Below are 7 T cell receptor beta chains sequenced from a single sample in a study of cytomegalovirus exposure and HLA in healthy donors. Profiling relied on immunoSEQ multiplex PCR, and the TCRdb table lists in-frame clones only, not all of them. There are some 140,000 clones in the sample; roughly nine tenths occur only once, and roughly 3% lies in the top ten. The source material was PBMCs. The receptors were sampled from a young man in good health and CMV-seronegative.

The chain carries TRBV7-2 and TRBJ2-1; 10 bases agree with TRBD1. V gave up 5 bases and J gave up 9 bases; unmatched junction bases: 4. CDR1 and CDR2 from the germline V gene are SGHTA and FQGNSA. CDR3 length: 13 amino acids. The CDR3 nucleotides are TGTGCCAGCAGCGAGGACAGGGGGGGTGAGCAGTTCTTC. This codes for CASSEDRGGEQFF.

The chain combines TRBV5-4 with TRBJ2-7; TRBD1 agrees at 7 bases. Per the germline V gene, CDR1 is SGHNT and CDR2 is YYREEE (reference sequence). After removal of 3 bases from V and 3 bases from J, the junction contained 3 bases not matched to a gene. The CDR3 consists of 13 residues. CDR3 residues: CASSSGQSYEQYF. The CDR3 DNA sequence: TGTGCCAGCAGCTCGGGACAGAGCTACGAGCAGTACTTC. The full variable domain, with the rest looked up from reference TRBV5-4 and TRBJ2-7, is ETGVTQSPTHLIKTRGQQVTLRCSSQSGHNTVSWYQQALGQGPQFIFQYYREEENGRGNFPPRFSGLQFPNYSSELNVNALELDDSALYLCASSSGQSYEQYFGPGTRLTVT.

The V call is TRBV5-4, the J call TRBJ2-1; 7 bases match TRBD2. The CDR3 is 18 residues long. The germline gives CDR1 SGHNT, CDR2 YYREEE (reference sequence). V shed 3 bases and J 5 bases; nucleotides not matched to a gene: 17. CDR3 amino acids: CASSWRGAVAGGNNEQFF. CDR3 nucleotides: TGTGCCAGCAGCTGGCGGGGAGCGGTAGCGGGCGGAAACAATGAGCAGTTCTTC.

This clone was detected ten times or more. This chain joins TRBV5-1 and TRBJ1-4; D is ambiguous. Germline-derived CDR1 and CDR2 are SGHRS and YFSETQ. V dropped 2 bases and J dropped 7 bases, with 6 bases sitting between them. The CDR3 has 12 residues. The DNA for the CDR3 is TGCGCCAGCAGCTTCTCGGGTGAAAAACTGTTTTTT. It is translated as CASSFSGEKLFF.

The J gene is TRBJ2-2, the V gene TRBV4-1, with D possibly matching TRBD1 (7 bases). CDR1 is MGHRA, CDR2 YSYEKL, per germline. Trimming cost V 1 base and J 4 bases, with 13 bases left between them. The CDR3 runs to 16 residues. The CDR3 nucleotides are TGCGCCAGCAGCCAAGTGGAGGGGGCTAGCACCGGGGAGCTGTTTTTT. Amino acid sequence: CASSQVEGASTGELFF.

Points on this clone: This specimen includes other DNA sequences encoding the same CDR3. The chain joins TRBV5-1 to TRBJ2-3; perhaps TRBD1 as D (5 bases). Per the germline V gene, CDR1 is SGHRS and CDR2 is YFSETQ. With 4 bases removed from V and 3 bases from J, the gap between germline ends came to 12 bases. The CDR3 spans 14 residues. CDR3 in DNA: TGCGCCAGCAGCCCCGGTGGGGCAACAGATACGCAGTATTTT. Amino acids: CASSPGGATDTQYF.

CDR3: CASSRDRYGNTIYF. CDR3 nucleotide sequence: TGTGCCAGCTCACGAGACAGATACGGAAACACCATATATTTT. The J gene is TRBJ1-3, the V gene TRBV18, with D possibly being TRBD1 (5 bases). The CDR3 has 14 amino acids. Germline assignment: CDR1 KGHSH and CDR2 LQKENI. The V end was cut by 4 bases, the J end by 4 bases, with 11 bases between.